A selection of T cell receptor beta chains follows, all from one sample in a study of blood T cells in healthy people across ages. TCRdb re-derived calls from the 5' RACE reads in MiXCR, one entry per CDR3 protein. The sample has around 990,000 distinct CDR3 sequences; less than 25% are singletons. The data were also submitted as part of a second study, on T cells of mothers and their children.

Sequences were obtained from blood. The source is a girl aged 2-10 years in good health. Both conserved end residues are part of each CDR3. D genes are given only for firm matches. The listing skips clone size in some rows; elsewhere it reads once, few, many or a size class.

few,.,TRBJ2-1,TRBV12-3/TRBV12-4,CASGDSLPAQFF,TGTGCCAGCGGGGACTCTCTGCCGGCGCAGTTCTTC
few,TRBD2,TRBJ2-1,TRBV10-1,CASSDGLAGVNYNEQFF,TGCGCCAGCAGTGATGGTCTAGCGGGAGTCAACTACAATGAGCAGTTCTTC
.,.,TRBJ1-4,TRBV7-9,CASRAAPYEKLFF,TGTGCCAGCAGAGCGGCTCCTTATGAAAAACTGTTTTTT
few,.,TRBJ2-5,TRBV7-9,CASSTSWSQETQYF,TGTGCCAGCAGCACTAGCTGGAGCCAAGAGACCCAGTACTTC
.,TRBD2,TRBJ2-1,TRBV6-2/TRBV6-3,CASSYPGTISNEQFF,TGTGCCAGCAGTTACCCGGGGACTATCTCCAATGAGCAGTTCTTC
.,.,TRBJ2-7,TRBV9,CASSVGDNYEQYF,TGTGCCAGCAGCGTTGGGGACAACTACGAGCAGTACTTC
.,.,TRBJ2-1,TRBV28,CASSPRGRGNEQFF,TGTGCCAGCAGTCCACGGGGCAGGGGCAATGAGCAGTTCTTC
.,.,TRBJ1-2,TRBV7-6,CASSLAGSPYGYTF,TGTGCCAGCAGCTTAGCGGGCAGCCCCTATGGCTACACCTTC
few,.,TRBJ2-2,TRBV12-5,CASEPPHTGELFF,TGTGCTAGTGAACCTCCTCACACCGGGGAGCTGTTTTTT
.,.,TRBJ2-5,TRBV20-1,CSATPRVGGEYQETQYF,TGCAGTGCTACACCCCGGGTTGGCGGAGAGTACCAAGAGACCCAGTACTTC
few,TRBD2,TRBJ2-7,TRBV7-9,CASGTSKKDEQYF,TGTGCCAGCGGGACTAGCAAGAAGGACGAGCAGTACTTC
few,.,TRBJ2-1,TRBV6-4,CASSDGGLGTFDEQFF,TGTGCCAGCAGTGATGGGGGTTTAGGGACTTTCGATGAGCAGTTCTTC
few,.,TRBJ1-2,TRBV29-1,CSAFRGLSGYTF,TGCAGCGCTTTCAGGGGCCTGTCCGGCTACACCTTC
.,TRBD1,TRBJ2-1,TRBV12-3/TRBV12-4,CASSSMDRGNSYNEQFF,TGTGCCAGCAGTTCCATGGACAGGGGAAACTCCTACAATGAGCAGTTCTTC
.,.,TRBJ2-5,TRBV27,CASSPRAYGETQYF,TGTGCCAGCAGTCCGAGGGCATACGGGGAGACCCAGTACTTC
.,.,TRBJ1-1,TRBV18,CASSPLRGSSSLNTEAFF,TGTGCCAGCTCACCCCTGAGAGGGTCCTCATCCCTGAACACTGAAGCTTTCTTT
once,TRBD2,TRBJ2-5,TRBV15,CATSSGTSGGGETQYF,TGTGCCACCAGCAGCGGGACTAGCGGGGGAGGGGAGACCCAGTACTTC
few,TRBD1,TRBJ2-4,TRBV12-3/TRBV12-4,CASTETGENIQYF,TGTGCCAGCACCGAGACAGGGGAGAACATTCAGTACTTC
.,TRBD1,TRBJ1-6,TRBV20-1,CSATDHRGVSPLHF,TGCAGTGCGACCGACCACAGGGGAGTATCACCCCTCCACTTT
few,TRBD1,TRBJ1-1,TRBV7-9,CASNEGADTEAFF,TGTGCCAGCAACGAGGGGGCGGACACTGAAGCTTTCTTT
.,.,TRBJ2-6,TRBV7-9,CASSLSLVSGANVLTF,TGTGCCAGCAGCTTATCCTTGGTCTCTGGGGCCAACGTCTTGACTTTC
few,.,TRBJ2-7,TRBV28,CASSLRGHYEQYF,TGTGCCAGCAGTTTGAGGGGACACTACGAGCAGTACTTC
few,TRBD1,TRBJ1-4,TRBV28,CASSSQGGNEKLFF,TGTGCCAGCAGTTCCCAAGGGGGCAATGAAAAACTGTTTTTT
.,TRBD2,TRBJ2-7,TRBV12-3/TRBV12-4,CASSTSGLAGIYEQYF,TGTGCCAGCAGCACCTCGGGACTAGCGGGGATCTACGAGCAGTACTTC
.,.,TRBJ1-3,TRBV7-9,CASSQEGRANTIYF,TGTGCCAGCAGCCAAGAGGGAAGAGCAAACACCATATATTTT
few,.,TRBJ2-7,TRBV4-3,CASSQDGAGGHYEQYF,TGCGCCAGCAGCCAAGATGGGGCAGGGGGGCACTACGAGCAGTACTTC
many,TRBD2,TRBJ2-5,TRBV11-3,CASSFGLAGGETQYF,TGTGCCAGCAGCTTCGGACTAGCGGGGGGAGAGACCCAGTACTTC
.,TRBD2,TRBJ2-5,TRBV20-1,CSARVAGIQETQYF,TGCAGTGCTAGAGTAGCGGGGATTCAAGAGACCCAGTACTTC
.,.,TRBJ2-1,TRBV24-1,CATSDHRGGENEQFF,TGTGCCACCAGTGATCATCGGGGCGGCGAGAATGAGCAGTTCTTC
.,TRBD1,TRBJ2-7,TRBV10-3,CAIATGNSYEQYF,TGTGCCATCGCGACAGGGAACTCCTACGAGCAGTACTTC
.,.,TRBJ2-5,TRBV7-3,CASSLRRQQETQYF,TGTGCCAGCAGCTTAAGGCGGCAGCAAGAGACCCAGTACTTC
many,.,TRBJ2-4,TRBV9,CASSDGGTKNIQYF,TGTGCCAGCAGCGATGGCGGGACCAAAAACATTCAGTACTTC
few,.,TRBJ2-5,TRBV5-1,CASSLVLQQETQYF,TGCGCCAGCAGCTTGGTGCTCCAACAAGAGACCCAGTACTTC
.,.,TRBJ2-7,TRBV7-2,CASGGDTYEQYF,TGTGCCAGTGGCGGGGATACCTACGAGCAGTACTTC
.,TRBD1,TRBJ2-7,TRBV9,CASSIYRGWEQYF,TGTGCCAGCAGCATCTACAGGGGTTGGGAGCAGTACTTC
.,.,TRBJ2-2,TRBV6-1,CASSEGRQNTGELFF,TGTGCCAGCAGTGAGGGGCGACAGAACACCGGGGAGCTGTTTTTT
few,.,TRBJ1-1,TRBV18,CASSPQVSAEAFF,TGTGCCAGCTCACCGCAGGTTAGCGCTGAAGCTTTCTTT
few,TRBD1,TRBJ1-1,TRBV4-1,CASSQEGQGNEAFF,TGCGCCAGCAGCCAAGAGGGACAGGGGAATGAAGCTTTCTTT
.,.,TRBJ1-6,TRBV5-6,CASSSRQAVHNSPLHF,TGTGCCAGCAGTTCGAGACAGGCCGTCCATAATTCACCCCTCCACTTT
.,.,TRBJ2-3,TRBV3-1,CASSQDRATTTRGTQYF,TGTGCCAGCAGCCAAGATAGGGCGACAACTACTCGGGGTACGCAGTATTTT
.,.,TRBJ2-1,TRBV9,CASSVEGSGLENEQFF,TGTGCCAGCAGCGTAGAGGGGTCGGGGTTGGAGAATGAGCAGTTCTTC
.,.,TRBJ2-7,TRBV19,CASMGAQKGDEQYF,TGTGCCAGTATGGGGGCGCAAAAGGGGGACGAGCAGTACTTC
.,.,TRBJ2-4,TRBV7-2,CASSLRGPPAKNIQYF,TGTGCCAGCAGCTTGCGGGGTCCCCCAGCCAAAAACATTCAGTACTTC
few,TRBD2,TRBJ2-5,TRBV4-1,CASSQDRTSGETQYF,TGCGCCAGCAGCCAAGACAGGACTAGTGGCGAGACCCAGTACTTC
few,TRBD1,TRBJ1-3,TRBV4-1,CASSRETGRNTIYF,TGCGCCAGCAGCCGAGAGACAGGGAGGAACACCATATATTTT
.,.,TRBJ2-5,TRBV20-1,CSARLGPRGTQYF,TGCAGTGCTAGGCTGGGCCCTAGGGGGACCCAGTACTTC
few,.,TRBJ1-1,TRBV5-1,CASSLDSSNTEAFF,TGCGCCAGCAGCTTGGACAGTTCGAACACTGAAGCTTTCTTT
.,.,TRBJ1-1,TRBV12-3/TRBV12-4,CASSFAGADTEAFF,TGTGCCAGCAGTTTTGCGGGGGCGGACACTGAAGCTTTCTTT